These 17 T cell receptor beta chains came from one sample sequenced in a study of molecular identifiers for immune sequencing clone quantification. TCRdb itself ran the PCR reads through MiXCR, one entry per CDR3 protein. The data contain around 480,000 distinct CDR3 sequences, around 21% of them singletons. Source material: naive CD8+ T cells from blood, with Jurkat cell RNA spiked in. Subset indicated: FACS-sorted CD8+CD4-CCR7+CD45RA+ naive T cells. All receptors derive from a human donor in good health. Some libraries in this study had Jurkat cell RNA spiked in.

A word on this clonotype: One end of the junction fails to match germline, which may point to a read error. The V gene is TRBV7-7, the J gene TRBJ1-4, with unresolved D. The CDR3 is 16 amino acids. Germline CDR1 and CDR2: SSHAT and FNYEAQ (reference sequence). The CDR3 is CASSLSWEKSFEKLFF. The CDR3 DNA is TGTGCTAGCAGCTTAAGTTGGGAAAAAAGCTTTGAAAAACTGTTTTTT. Combining the CDR3 with reference TRBV7-7 and TRBJ1-4 gives the whole variable domain GAGVSQSPRYKVTKRGQDVTLRCDPISSHATLYWYQQALGQGPEFLTYFNYEAQPDKSGLPSDRFSAERPEGSISTLTIQRTEQRDSAMYRCASSLSWEKSFEKLFFGSGTQLSVL.

This clonotype was recorded at least ten times. The rearrangement links TRBV29-1 to TRBJ1-4; D gene ambiguous. The V gene lost 2 bases and the J gene lost 12 bases, with 16 bases spanning the gap. Germline assignment: CDR1 SQVTM and CDR2 ANQGSEA. The CDR3 is 13 residues long. CDR3 coding DNA: TGCAGCGTTGAATTTGGTGACCAGATGGAACTGTTTTTT. Amino acid sequence: CSVEFGDQMELFF.

Details on this clonotype: A clone one base away is much larger, so this may be a read error. V and J are TRBV20-1 and TRBJ2-5, with 9 bases matching TRBD2. The CDR3 has 16 residues. CDR1 is DFQATT and CDR2 is SNEGSKA in the germline V gene (reference sequence). The CDR3 DNA reads as TGCAGTGGTAGAGATGCCCAGCGGGAGGTCCAAGAGACCCAGTACTTC. This encodes CSGRDAQREVQETQYF.

This clonotype was observed many times. The CDR3 region is CASSLRMDRAKVHTEAFF. DNA of the CDR3: TGTGCCAGCAGTTTAAGGATGGACAGGGCTAAGGTGCACACTGAAGCTTTCTTT. The genes are TRBV28 and TRBJ1-1; 8 bases line up with TRBD1. V lost 2 bases, J lost 3 bases, and 14 bases stayed unmatched. This CDR3 comprises 18 residues. Germline V lookup: CDR1 MDHEN, CDR2 SYDVKM.

This clonotype was detected a few times. The V call is TRBV10-1, the J call TRBJ2-3; possible D gene TRBD2, 6 bases. Trimming stripped 7 bases from V and 0 bases from J, with 26 bases between. Germline assignment: CDR1 WNHNN and CDR2 SYGVQD (reference sequence). This CDR3 has 19 amino acids. CDR3 in amino acids: CASIPQTGLEPSSTDTQYF. CDR3 in DNA: TGCGCCAGCATTCCTCAAACGGGACTCGAACCCAGTAGCACAGATACGCAGTATTTT.

This clonotype has at least ten counts. The genes are TRBV5-6 and TRBJ1-1, with TRBD1 matching 7 bases. The V segment lost 1 base and the J segment 5 bases; nucleotides outside the gene matches: 14. This CDR3 region has 17 residues. Germline CDR1 SGHDT, CDR2 YYEEEE. The CDR3 sequence: CASSLRGGAGLMTEAFF. The CDR3 bases are TGTGCCAGCAGCTTGCGAGGGGGCGCGGGTTTAATGACTGAAGCTTTCTTT. Variable domain in full (rest from reference TRBV5-6 and TRBJ1-1): DAGVTQSPTHLIKTRGQQVTLRCSPKSGHDTVSWYQQALGQGPQFIFQYYEEEERQRGNFPDRFSGHQFPNYSSELNVNALLLGDSALYLCASSLRGGAGLMTEAFFGQGTRLTVV.

This chain uses TRBV12-3 or TRBV12-4 with TRBJ1-5; D call uncertain. The CDR3 is 14 residues long. The V end lost 3 bases, the J end lost 0 bases, and 6 bases lay between the germline ends. CDR3 region: CASSFSDSNQPQHF. The CDR3 nucleotides read TGTGCCAGCAGTTTTTCTGATAGCAATCAGCCCCAGCATTTT.

This clonotype was counted ten times or more. The chain combines TRBV28 with TRBJ2-7, with TRBD2 identical over 10 bases. The germline gives CDR1 MDHEN, CDR2 SYDVKM. This CDR3 comprises 14 residues. The V segment lost 6 bases and the J segment 2 bases; nucleotides outside the gene matches: 4. This CDR3 is CASSPSGRAYEQYF. In DNA form, the CDR3 reads TGTGCCAGCAGCCCGAGCGGGAGGGCCTACGAGCAGTACTTC.

This CDR3 reads CASSLVWGASTEAFF. The CDR3 bases are TGTGCCAGCAGCTTAGTATGGGGGGCGAGTACTGAAGCTTTCTTT. The chain combines TRBV7-6 with TRBJ1-1, with D maybe TRBD1 (6 bases). V lost 1 base to trimming and J lost 5 bases, with 14 bases between them. CDR1 SGHVS and CDR2 FNYEAQ come from the germline V gene. This CDR3 is 15 amino acids long.

The chain joins TRBV6-5 to TRBJ2-3, with 8 bases lining up with TRBD1. This CDR3 is 15 amino acids long. With V trimmed by 7 bases and J by 3 bases, 9 bases remained unmatched. Germline-derived CDR1 and CDR2 are MNHEY and SVGAGI. CDR3 DNA sequence: TGTGCCAGCAACTTCAGGGGGCGAGGGACAGATACGCAGTATTTT. Protein sequence: CASNFRGRGTDTQYF.

V usage is TRBV4-1 and J usage is TRBJ1-4; D not resolved. The CDR3 runs 17 residues. Germline CDR1 reads MGHRA; CDR2 reads YSYEKL. V lost 1 base to trimming and J lost 5 bases, with 17 bases between them. CDR3 in amino acids: CASSQAVQNYRNEKLFF. DNA for the CDR3: TGCGCCAGCAGCCAAGCGGTACAGAATTACCGGAATGAAAAACTGTTTTTT.

For this clonotype: A single base separates this from a much larger clone, so it may be a read error. The chain carries TRBV3-1 and TRBJ2-7; D remains ambiguous. The CDR3 totals 15 residues. CDR1 and CDR2 from the germline V gene are LGHDT and YNNKEL (reference sequence). CDR3 sequence: CAGSQEFGLAREQYF. The CDR3, as DNA: TGTGCCGGCAGCCAAGAGTTCGGATTGGCTAGGGAGCAGTACTTC.

The table lists this clonotype with many counts. The V and J genes are TRBV2 and TRBJ1-1; TRBD1 is a possible D gene (6 bases). The V gene lost 1 base and the J gene lost 1 base, with 10 bases spanning the gap. The CDR3 is 15 amino acids. From germline, CDR1 is SNHLY and CDR2 FYNNEI. CDR3 sequence reads: CASSEVSRGNTEAFF. In DNA, the CDR3 is TGTGCCAGCAGTGAAGTTAGCAGGGGGAACACTGAAGCTTTCTTT.

In this sample, this clonotype turned up a few times. The chain joins TRBV7-9 to TRBJ1-2, with D uncertain. Looked up from germline, CDR1 is SEHNR and CDR2 is FQNEAQ (reference sequence). The CDR3 length is 16 residues. V gave up 2 bases and J gave up 0 bases, with 13 bases separating them. The CDR3 is CASSLIDWNPNYGYTF. CDR3 nucleotide sequence: TGTGCCAGCAGCTTAATTGATTGGAATCCTAACTATGGCTACACCTTC.

This clonotype has only one observation. A much larger clone sits a single nucleotide away, making a read error possible. V gene TRBV29-1 combines with J gene TRBJ1-5; TRBD1 matches 8 bases. CDR1 and CDR2 from the germline V gene are SQVTM and ANQGSEA. The CDR3 totals 13 residues. V shed 6 bases and J 7 bases; nucleotides not matched to a gene: 8. The CDR3 is CSVVQGDGQPQHF. CDR3 nucleotides: TGCAGCGTGGTACAGGGGGACGGACAGCCCCAGCATTTT.

In its sample, this clonotype was seen many times. The chain employs TRBV7-9 and TRBJ1-1, with D tentatively TRBD1 (6 bases). V was clipped by 5 bases and J by 6 bases, with 16 bases between them. Per the germline V gene, CDR1 is SEHNR and CDR2 is FQNEAQ (reference sequence). The CDR3 has 14 residues. CDR3 nucleotides: TGTGCCAGCAGCACCATCACAGGGATGGCTGAAGCTTTCTTT. Translating gives CASSTITGMAEAFF.

V and J are TRBV27 and TRBJ2-1, with D perhaps TRBD2 (6 bases). V was clipped by 1 base and J by 8 bases, with 18 bases between them. The CDR3 is 16 amino acids. CDR1 is MNHEY and CDR2 is SMNVEV in the germline V gene (reference sequence). DNA for the CDR3: TGTGCCAGCAGTTTATGGAGCTTAAAGGGCGGGGATGAGCAGTTCTTC. It translates to CASSLWSLKGGDEQFF.